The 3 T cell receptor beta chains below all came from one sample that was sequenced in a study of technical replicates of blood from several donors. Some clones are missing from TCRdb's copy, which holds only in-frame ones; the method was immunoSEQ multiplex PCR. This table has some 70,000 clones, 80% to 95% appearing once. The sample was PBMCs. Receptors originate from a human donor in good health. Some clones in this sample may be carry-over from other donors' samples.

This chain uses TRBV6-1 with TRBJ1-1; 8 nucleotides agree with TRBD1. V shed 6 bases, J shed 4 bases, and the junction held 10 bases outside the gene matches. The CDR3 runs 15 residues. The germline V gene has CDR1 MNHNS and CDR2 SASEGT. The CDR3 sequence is CASRGQARWRTEAFF. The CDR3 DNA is TGTGCCAGCAGGGGACAGGCTCGCTGGCGCACTGAAGCTTTCTTT.

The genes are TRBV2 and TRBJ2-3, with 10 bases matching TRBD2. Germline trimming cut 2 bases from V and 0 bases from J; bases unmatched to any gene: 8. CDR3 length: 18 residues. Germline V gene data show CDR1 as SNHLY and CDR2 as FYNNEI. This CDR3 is CASSELLAGALSTDTQYF. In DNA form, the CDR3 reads TGTGCCAGCAGTGAACTCCTAGCGGGGGCCCTCAGCACAGATACGCAGTATTTT.

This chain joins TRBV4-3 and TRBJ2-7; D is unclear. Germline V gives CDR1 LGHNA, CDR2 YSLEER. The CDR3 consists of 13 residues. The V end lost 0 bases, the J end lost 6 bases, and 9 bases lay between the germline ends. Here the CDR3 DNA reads TGCGCCAGCAGCCAAGAGGCCTCTAGCGAGCAGTACTTC. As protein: CASSQEASSEQYF.